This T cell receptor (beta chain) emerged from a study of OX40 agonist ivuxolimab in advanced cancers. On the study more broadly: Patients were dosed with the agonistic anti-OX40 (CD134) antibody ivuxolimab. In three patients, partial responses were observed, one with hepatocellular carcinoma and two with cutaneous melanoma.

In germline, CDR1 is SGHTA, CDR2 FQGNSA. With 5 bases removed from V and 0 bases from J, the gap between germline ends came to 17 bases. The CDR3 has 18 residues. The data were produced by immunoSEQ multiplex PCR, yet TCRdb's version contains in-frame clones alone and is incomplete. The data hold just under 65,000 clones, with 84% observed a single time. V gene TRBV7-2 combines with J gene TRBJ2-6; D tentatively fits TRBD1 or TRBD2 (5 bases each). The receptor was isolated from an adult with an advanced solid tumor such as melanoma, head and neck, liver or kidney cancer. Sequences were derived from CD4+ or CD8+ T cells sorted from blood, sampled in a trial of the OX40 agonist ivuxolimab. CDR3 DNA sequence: TGTGCCAGCAGCCATCCCGGGACCGTGGGCTCTGGGGCCAACGTCCTGACTTTC. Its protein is CASSHPGTVGSGANVLTF.